Below are 2 T cell receptor beta chains sequenced from a single sample in a study of shared clonotypes between healthy human individuals. Produced via immunoSEQ multiplex PCR; TCRdb's table is partial and in-frame only. The table includes approximately 940,000 clones, roughly 72% detected once. The sequenced material came from memory CD4+ T cells sorted from blood. This sample's subset: CD45RA-negative fraction. The origin of the receptors is a man aged 18-30 years in good health.

This clone was recorded a few times. The chain recombines TRBV10-3 with TRBJ2-3, with TRBD2 matching 8 bases. This CDR3 region has 14 residues. Unmatched junction bases numbered 2, after V lost 2 bases and J lost 4 bases. The germline gives CDR1 ENHRY, CDR2 SYGVKD. The CDR3 loop reads CAISETGGSDTQYF. As DNA, the CDR3 is TGTGCCATCAGTGAGACGGGGGGGTCAGATACGCAGTATTTT.

This rearrangement joins TRBV5-6 to TRBJ2-2, with a possible D match to TRBD1 (5 bases). Deletions cut 3 bases from V and 1 base from J, with 10 bases between. CDR3 length: 15 residues. Germline V gene lookup returns CDR1 SGHDT and CDR2 YYEEEE. The CDR3 DNA reads as TGTGCCAGCAGCTCCCTTGGACAGAACACCGGGGAGCTGTTTTTT. It translates to CASSSLGQNTGELFF. Full variable domain (outside the CDR3, taken from reference TRBV5-6 and TRBJ2-2): DAGVTQSPTHLIKTRGQQVTLRCSPKSGHDTVSWYQQALGQGPQFIFQYYEEEERQRGNFPDRFSGHQFPNYSSELNVNALLLGDSALYLCASSSLGQNTGELFFGEGSRLTVL.